This T cell receptor beta chain is drawn from a study of glioma-infiltrating T cells. Study-wide points: Gliomas, especially low-grade, showed above-expected tissue-blood divergence; non-neoplastic patients showed below. Very few CDR3 sequences were shared between tissue and blood.

Concerning this clonotype: Antigen: not known.

Using RNA template, CDR3s of TCR alpha and beta were amplified with iRepertoire arm-PCR. Input was roughly 100-450 ng of tissue mRNA or PBMC total RNA. TCRdb passed the multiplex PCR reads through MiXCR, listing each CDR3 protein once. The sample yields about 130,000 distinct CDR3 sequences, roughly 23% seen once. Trimming left V 5 bases short and J 2 bases short, with 8 bases between. Per germline, CDR1 SGHTA and CDR2 FQGNSA. The CDR3 loop spans 13 amino acids. The specimen was glioma tissue, nonneoplastic brain tissue, or PBMCs (not recorded which). The gene calls are TRBV7-2 and TRBJ2-3; D is ambiguous. The TCR originated in a human donor with low-grade glioma or glioblastoma, undergoing nonglioma brain surgery, or in good health (not recorded which). DNA for the CDR3: TGTGCCAGCAGCACGACCTACACAGATACGCAGTATTTT. Amino acid sequence: CASSTTYTDTQYF. Based on the CDR3 plus reference TRBV7-2 and TRBJ2-3, the full variable domain is GAGVSQSPSNKVTEKGKDVELRCDPISGHTALYWYRQSLGQGLEFLIYFQGNSAPDKSGLPSDRFSAERTGGSVSTLTIQRTQQEDSAVYLCASSTTYTDTQYFGPGTRLTVL.